The subject of this entry is one T cell receptor (beta chain). Its antigen is currently unknown. This sample's treatment: around 19 received Ad26.COV2.S at low or high dose, single or two shots; 5 received placebo; per-sample allocation not given. Day 63 after the first injection of vaccine or placebo was the sampling time. This entry belongs to a study of Ad26.COV2.S vaccination and SARS-CoV-2 variants. General study findings and limits: Researchers cautioned that TCR breadth and depth analyses may have underestimated total T cell responses.

The germline gives CDR1 SGHAT, CDR2 FQNNGV. Losses at the gene ends were 5 bases for V and 4 bases for J; bases not matched to a gene: 7. The CDR3 covers 15 residues. Profiled with immunoSEQ multiplex PCR; TCRdb holds only in-frame clones, not every one. Of some 340,000 clones listed, over 80% are singletons. Sequencing was performed on peripheral blood, taken in a trial of Ad26.COV2.S vaccine versus placebo. The chain uses TRBV11-2 and TRBJ1-5; 8 nucleotides match TRBD1. The clonotype originates from a person aged 18-60 years who received the Ad26.COV2.S COVID-19 vaccine or a placebo. CDR3 sequence (DNA): TGTGCCAGCAGCGCCCGGACAGGGTTTAATCAGCCCCAGCATTTT. This encodes CASSARTGFNQPQHF.